Below, 27 T cell receptor beta chains from the same sample are listed, as sequenced in a study of blood T cell repertoires in COVID-19 (dated by TCRdb to the early 2020s). The library was built by means of the immunoSEQ multiplex PCR assay. The clones in this table, taken by TCRdb from immuneACCESS, are in-frame only. Not every clone is retained; where verified, under half of the shortfall comes from an unresolved V gene, and the cause of the rest is unknown. This sample comprises about 52,000 clones, 65% to 85% of them detected only once. The ten largest clones capture more than 9% of the sample. The specimen was peripheral blood. These TCRs come from a man aged 80 or over with COVID-19, enrolled during active disease.

This clone turned up a few times. The rearrangement uses TRBV28 and TRBJ1-1; D is undetermined. V lost 3 bases and J lost 1, with 6 bases in between. The CDR3 runs 13 residues. Germline-derived CDR1 and CDR2 are MDHEN and SYDVKM. The CDR3: CASSFPPNTEAFF. The CDR3 DNA reads as TGTGCCAGCAGTTTCCCTCCGAACACTGAAGCTTTCTTT.

The chain combines TRBV10-3 with TRBJ1-1; the D gene is possibly TRBD1 (5 bases). V lost 2 bases, J lost 10 bases, and 11 bases lay in between. Per germline, CDR1 ENHRY and CDR2 SYGVKD. The CDR3 runs to 12 residues. CDR3 in amino acids: CAISEGAAPAFF. DNA of the CDR3: TGTGCCATCAGTGAGGGGGCAGCCCCAGCTTTCTTT.

This rearrangement joins TRBV24-1 to TRBJ1-2; D gene uncertain. The V gene's germline CDR1 is KGHDR and CDR2 SFDVKD. Trimming took 12 bases from V and 1 from J, leaving 11 bases between them. CDR3 length: 12 amino acids. The DNA for the CDR3 is TGTGCCGCCGGCGGGGATAACTATGGCTACACCTTC. Its translation: CAAGGDNYGYTF.

The chain couples TRBV4-3 to TRBJ2-1; possibly TRBD1 for D (6 bases). Trimming shortened V by 0 bases and J by 8 bases, and 8 bases separated the two germline ends. Germline loops: CDR1 LGHNA, CDR2 YSLEER. There are 13 residues in the CDR3. The CDR3 spells CASSQDRGHEQFF. CDR3 nucleotides: TGCGCCAGCAGCCAAGACAGGGGCCATGAGCAGTTCTTC.

V is TRBV7-6 and J is TRBJ2-3; 10 bases line up with TRBD2. The junction had 7 bases not matched to a gene; V was cut back by 2 bases and J by 2 bases. This CDR3 is built from 17 residues. Germline V gene data show CDR1 as SGHVS and CDR2 as FNYEAQ. The CDR3 nucleotides read TGTGCCAGCAGCTTACGAGGGACTAGCGTCTTCACAGATACGCAGTATTTT. Translating it yields CASSLRGTSVFTDTQYF.

V is TRBV6-5 and J is TRBJ1-5; possible D gene TRBD1, 6 bases. The germline V gene encodes CDR1 MNHEY and CDR2 SVGAGI. V was pared by 2 bases and J by 7 bases, with 6 bases between. The CDR3 extends over 12 amino acids. CDR3 loop: CASSYGGQPQHF. CDR3 nucleotides: TGTGCCAGCAGTTACGGGGGCCAGCCCCAGCATTTT.

The chain carries TRBV6-2 or TRBV6-3 and TRBJ1-2, with 9 bases matching TRBD1. After removal of 0 bases from V and 5 bases from J, the junction contained 7 bases not matched to a gene. The V gene's germline CDR1 is MNHEY and CDR2 SVGEGT. The CDR3 spans 16 residues. The CDR3 DNA sequence: TGTGCCAGCAGTTACTCGAGGACAGGGGAGATTTATGGCTACACCTTC. Protein sequence: CASSYSRTGEIYGYTF.

This clone was counted only a few times. V and J are TRBV10-3 and TRBJ2-6; 8 bases align to TRBD1. This CDR3 is built from 16 residues. CDR1 is ENHRY and CDR2 is SYGVKD in the germline V gene. Trimming removed 3 bases from V and 10 bases from J; junction bases left unmatched: 11. CDR3 DNA: TGTGCCATCAGTGACCCGACCGGGACAGGAGAGAACGTCCTGACTTTC. It codes for CAISDPTGTGENVLTF.

The V gene is TRBV3-1 (or the pseudogene TRBV3-2), the J gene TRBJ2-7, with D possibly matching TRBD1 (5 bases). V lost 1 base to trimming and J lost 4 bases, with 20 bases between them. From germline, CDR1 is LGHDT and CDR2 YNNKEL (reference sequence). The CDR3 is made up of 17 amino acids. CDR3 residues: CASSQGGVGLTGYEQYV. The CDR3 DNA reads as TGTGCCAGCAGCCAAGGCGGTGTGGGGCTTACTGGTTACGAGCAGTACGTC.

V and J are TRBV5-4 and TRBJ2-1, with a possible D match to TRBD1 (5 bases). The CDR3 has 17 residues. The ends were cut back, 3 bases at V and 8 bases at J, with 24 bases in the middle. Germline values: CDR1 SGHNT, CDR2 YYREEE (reference sequence). The DNA of the CDR3 is TGTGCCAGCAGCTACCCCCGTGGACAAGGTCCTGTGGATGAGCAGTTCTTC. It yields the protein CASSYPRGQGPVDEQFF.

This chain joins TRBV10-2 and TRBJ2-7; no clear D. Germline CDR1 and CDR2: WSHSY and SAAADI. V lost 6 bases to trimming and J lost 3 bases, with 9 bases between them. The CDR3 has 12 residues. Here the CDR3 DNA reads TGCGCCAGCAGAATCTCGGGCTACGAGCAGTACGTC. Residues: CASRISGYEQYV.

This clone is a singleton in its sample. The rearrangement links TRBV18 to TRBJ1-2, with a weak D call TRBD1 (5 bases). Germline CDR1 and CDR2: KGHSH and LQKENI. The germline V and J ends were trimmed by 5 bases and 4 bases, with 11 bases remaining between them. This CDR3 is 13 amino acids long. CDR3 sequence: CASSVVGAYGYTF. The DNA of the CDR3 is TGTGCCAGCTCAGTCGTAGGGGCCTATGGCTACACCTTC.

This clone was counted a single time. The chain has TRBV24-1 and TRBJ1-2; 9 nucleotides match TRBD1. Trimming at V came to 5 bases and at J to 5 bases, leaving 11 bases not matched to a gene. The CDR3 sequence is 16 residues long. The germline CDR1 and CDR2 sequences are KGHDR and SFDVKD. CDR3 nucleotides: TGTGCCACCAGTGGAGCGACAGGGGGAACTTTATATGGCTACACCTTC. It specifies CATSGATGGTLYGYTF.

DNA for the CDR3: TGTGCCAGCAGCTTGGACCCGGAGAGCTCCTACAATGAGCAGTTCTTC. Amino acids: CASSLDPESSYNEQFF. The V gene is TRBV5-4, the J gene TRBJ2-1, with D unclear. V gave up 0 bases and J gave up 0 bases, with 10 bases separating them. Germline values: CDR1 SGHNT, CDR2 YYREEE (reference sequence). The CDR3 contains 16 residues.

This rearrangement joins TRBV9 to TRBJ2-2, with D possibly matching TRBD2 (5 bases). Germline CDR1 is SGDLS and CDR2 is YYNGEE. V was clipped by 5 bases and J by 1 base, with 12 bases between them. The CDR3 totals 15 residues. CDR3 in DNA: TGTGCCAGCAGTTCCCGTGGAGGGAACACCGGGGAGCTGTTTTTT. Protein product: CASSSRGGNTGELFF.

The rearrangement uses TRBV9 and TRBJ2-2, with D perhaps TRBD2 (5 bases). With 0 bases removed from V and 2 bases from J, the gap between germline ends came to 17 bases. Germline lookup yields CDR1 SGDLS and CDR2 YYNGEE. The CDR3 has 18 amino acids. CDR3 amino acids: CASSVARPGGPNTGELFF. The CDR3, as DNA: TGTGCCAGCAGCGTAGCCCGCCCGGGCGGGCCCAACACCGGGGAGCTGTTTTTT.

V and J are TRBV7-6 and TRBJ1-1; D remains ambiguous. V lost 1 base and J lost 6, with 12 bases in between. This CDR3 is built from 14 residues. Germline CDR1 is SGHVS and CDR2 is FNYEAQ. In nucleotides, the CDR3 is TGTGCCAGCAGCTTAGGGGCAGTGGCGTCTGAAGCTTTCTTT. Its protein is CASSLGAVASEAFF.

The chain is built from TRBV7-7 and TRBJ2-5; 9 bases line up with TRBD1. The V gene end was trimmed by 2 bases and the J gene end by 5 bases; junction bases not matched to a gene: 6. CDR1 is SSHAT, CDR2 FNYEAQ, per germline (reference sequence). This CDR3 comprises 15 residues. The CDR3 coding sequence is TGTGCCAGCAGCTTACAACTCGACAGGGGGGAGACCCAGTACTTC. Its translation: CASSLQLDRGETQYF.

The chain links TRBV5-1 to TRBJ2-3; D gene uncertain. V dropped 7 bases and J dropped 4 bases, with 16 bases sitting between them. The CDR3 has 14 residues. CDR1 and CDR2 (germline): SGHRS, YFSETQ. The CDR3 nucleotides read TGCGCCAGCGCCTCGAAAAGTGAGGCAGATACGCAGTATTTT. Its protein is CASASKSEADTQYF.

The rearrangement uses TRBV24-1 and TRBJ1-4; possible D gene TRBD1, 5 bases. Germline V CDR1 and CDR2: KGHDR, SFDVKD. The V gene lost 0 bases and the J gene lost 4 bases, with 20 bases spanning the gap. This CDR3 spans 19 amino acids. CDR3 protein: CATSDLMPPGTGINEKLFF. Written as DNA, the CDR3 is TGTGCCACCAGTGATTTGATGCCCCCCGGGACTGGGATTAATGAAAAACTGTTTTTT.

Here the CDR3 reads CASSGGTSGGLQETQYF. In nucleotides, the CDR3 is TGCGCCAGCAGCGGAGGGACTAGCGGGGGATTACAAGAGACCCAGTACTTC. The J gene is TRBJ2-5, the V gene TRBV5-1, with 14 bases lining up with TRBD2. The CDR3 loop spans 17 amino acids. Germline V gene data show CDR1 as SGHRS and CDR2 as YFSETQ. After removal of 4 bases from V and 2 bases from J, the junction contained 7 bases not matched to a gene.

The chain has TRBV12-3 or TRBV12-4 and TRBJ2-2, with a weak D call TRBD2 (5 bases). Trimming removed 8 bases from V and 5 bases from J, with 9 bases in between. This CDR3 spans 12 amino acids. CDR3 amino acids: CASGPGTGELFF. The CDR3, as DNA: TGTGCCAGCGGACCGGGAACCGGGGAGCTGTTTTTT.

The rearrangement links TRBV5-1 to TRBJ2-3; 12 positions match TRBD2. The ends lost 9 bases at V and 1 base at J; junction bases unmatched: 9. The CDR3 sequence is 16 residues long. Germline CDR1 SGHRS, CDR2 YFSETQ. CDR3 residues: CATRFLAGGGTDTQYF. In DNA, the CDR3 is TGCGCCACCCGCTTCCTAGCGGGAGGGGGCACAGATACGCAGTATTTT.

The chain carries TRBV24-1 and TRBJ2-3; weak D call: TRBD1 (6 bases). The V gene's germline CDR1 is KGHDR and CDR2 SFDVKD. This CDR3 region has 16 residues. V was pared by 3 bases and J by 1 base, with 13 bases between. CDR3 residues: CATSDETGLGTDTQYF. In DNA form, the CDR3 reads TGTGCCACCAGTGATGAAACAGGGCTAGGCACAGATACGCAGTATTTT.

This chain uses TRBV19 with TRBJ2-6, with D tentatively TRBD2 (5 bases). The V and J ends lost 6 bases and 0 bases respectively, with 9 bases between them. This CDR3 has 15 residues. In germline, CDR1 is LNHDA, CDR2 SQIVND (reference sequence). CDR3 residues: CASRSRDSGANVLTF. The DNA for the CDR3 is TGTGCCAGTAGGTCCCGGGACTCTGGGGCCAACGTCCTGACTTTC.

The chain combines TRBV6-5 with TRBJ1-5; 7 bases are a match to TRBD1. The CDR3 extends over 12 amino acids. Per germline, CDR1 MNHEY and CDR2 SVGAGI. V was clipped by 10 bases and J by 7 bases; unmatched bases: 7. CDR3 amino acids: CATRQGRQPQHF. As DNA, the CDR3 is TGTGCCACTAGACAGGGACGACAGCCCCAGCATTTT.

The chain employs TRBV11-3 and TRBJ2-2, with a possible D match to TRBD1 (6 bases). This CDR3 is 16 amino acids long. V lost 5 bases to trimming and J lost 1 base, with 14 bases between them. The germline V gene encodes CDR1 SGHNT and CDR2 YENEEA. CDR3 DNA sequence: TGTGCCAGCAGCCTTGGTCAGGGGCTGAACACCGGGGAGCTGTTTTTT. Protein sequence: CASSLGQGLNTGELFF.